The 30 T cell receptor beta chains given below trace back to one sample, sequenced in a study of T cells in Graves' hyperthyroidism and ophthalmopathy. The TCR beta CDR3 regions underwent amplification using RNA transcripts as the source. Primed by the HTBI set, a first-round RT-PCR was run on the TCR CDR3. One entry per CDR3 protein results from TCRdb running MiXCR on the multiplex PCR reads. The sample includes around 380,000 distinct CDR3 sequences, roughly 13% of them seen just once. Sequenced: blood. The receptors derive from a man between 25 and 39 years old with Graves' hyperthyroidism that later progressed to Graves' ophthalmopathy.

The chain employs TRBV30 and TRBJ2-2; 9 nucleotides agree with TRBD1. This CDR3 is 12 amino acids long. Trimming removed 5 bases from V and 13 bases from J; junction bases left unmatched: 8. Germline V CDR1 and CDR2: GTSNPN, SVGIG (reference sequence). The CDR3 bases are TGTGCCTGGGGGGACAGGGCCCGGGGGCTGTTTTTT. Translation: CAWGDRARGLFF.

This clonotype was detected ten times or more. The chain recombines TRBV2 with TRBJ1-1; D unclear. Trimming cost V 4 bases and J 4 bases, with 16 bases left between them. Germline lookup yields CDR1 SNHLY and CDR2 FYNNEI. The CDR3 consists of 15 residues. Here the CDR3 reads CASSVGRSRVTEAFF. DNA for the CDR3: TGTGCCAGCAGTGTTGGGCGTTCACGGGTCACTGAAGCTTTCTTT.

This clonotype was detected ten times or more. The chain joins TRBV28 to TRBJ2-7, with D perhaps matching TRBD2 (7 bases). CDR1 and CDR2 (germline): MDHEN, SYDVKM. Trimming pared 5 bases from V and 7 bases from J, leaving 18 bases between. The CDR3 consists of 14 residues. The CDR3 sequence: CASSPRGGRGEQYF. CDR3 coding DNA: TGTGCCAGCAGTCCTAGGGGGGGCCGGGGGGAGCAGTACTTC.

This clonotype was observed at least ten times. The chain recombines TRBV5-1 with TRBJ2-7, with 9 nucleotides matching TRBD1. CDR1 is SGHRS, CDR2 YFSETQ, per germline. The CDR3 contains 14 residues. V was clipped by 4 bases and J by 9 bases; unmatched bases: 11. The CDR3 sequence: CASSIRDRDPSQYF. In DNA, the CDR3 is TGCGCCAGCAGCATCCGGGACAGGGACCCCTCGCAGTACTTC.

This clonotype appeared a few times. The chain carries TRBV12-3 or TRBV12-4 and TRBJ1-1, with TRBD1 identical over 11 bases. The CDR3 spans 16 residues. Losses at the gene ends were 6 bases for V and 0 bases for J; bases not matched to a gene: 6. The CDR3 DNA reads as TGTGCCAGCAGCCAGAGGACAGGGGGCCTGAACACTGAAGCTTTCTTT. Translated, it gives CASSQRTGGLNTEAFF.

This clonotype was observed many times. This chain connects TRBV11-2 to TRBJ2-3, with 8 bases aligning to TRBD1. The CDR3 consists of 14 residues. The V segment lost 2 bases and the J segment 4 bases; nucleotides outside the gene matches: 2. Per the germline V gene, CDR1 is SGHAT and CDR2 is FQNNGV. CDR3 protein: CASSLFRGPDTQYF. In DNA, the CDR3 is TGTGCCAGCAGCTTATTCAGGGGGCCAGATACGCAGTATTTT.

This clonotype was recorded many times. This chain uses TRBV19 with TRBJ2-5; TRBD1 is a possible D gene (5 bases). Germline V gene data show CDR1 as LNHDA and CDR2 as SQIVND (reference sequence). This CDR3 spans 16 amino acids. Trimming took off 1 base at V and 4 bases at J, with 16 bases between the two ends. This chain's CDR3 is CASSIGVGRAGETQYF. CDR3 sequence (DNA): TGTGCCAGTAGTATAGGAGTCGGCAGGGCAGGAGAGACCCAGTACTTC.

This clonotype was observed a handful of times. The chain joins TRBV9 to TRBJ1-3, with 9 bases identical to TRBD1. CDR1 and CDR2 from the germline V gene are SGDLS and YYNGEE. J gave up 4 bases and V 4 bases, and 9 bases lay outside the gene matches. This CDR3 region has 16 residues. CDR3 amino acids: CASSRSGQGAGNTIYF. CDR3 bases: TGTGCCAGCAGCCGATCGGGACAGGGTGCCGGAAACACCATATATTTT.

The chain combines TRBV25-1 with TRBJ2-7, with D perhaps being TRBD1 or TRBD2 (6 bases each). This CDR3 comprises 13 residues. Germline V gene lookup returns CDR1 MGHDK and CDR2 SYGVNS. V lost 2 bases and J lost 5, with 10 bases in between. DNA for the CDR3: TGTGCCAGCAGTGAACGGGGGCGCCACGAGCAGTACTTC. Protein sequence: CASSERGRHEQYF.

The chain combines TRBV7-2 with TRBJ2-1; D not resolved. The CDR3 runs 15 residues. Per germline, CDR1 SGHTA and CDR2 FQGNSA. Trimming pared 0 bases from V and 5 bases from J, leaving 11 bases between. The CDR3 bases are TGTGCCAGCAGCTTAGCGGCAACAAGGGACAATGAGCAGTTCTTC. This translates into CASSLAATRDNEQFF.

This chain links TRBV3-1 with TRBJ1-4, with a tentative D call TRBD1 (6 bases). The CDR3 has 16 amino acids. The V gene's germline CDR1 is LGHDT and CDR2 YNNKEL (reference sequence). The V and J ends lost 0 bases and 7 bases respectively, with 15 bases between them. CDR3 bases: TGTGCCAGCAGCCAAGATGGTCGGGACATACGTGAAAAACTGTTTTTT. Protein product: CASSQDGRDIREKLFF.

This clonotype has ten or more counts. This chain connects TRBV11-3 to TRBJ2-1; D remains unclear. The CDR3 runs to 14 residues. Germline CDR1 and CDR2: SGHNT and YENEEA. V lost 5 bases and J lost 7, with 15 bases in between. CDR3 residues: CASSPPGRENEQFF. The CDR3 bases are TGTGCCAGCAGCCCGCCCGGGCGCGAGAATGAGCAGTTCTTC.

This clonotype was detected only a few times. The chain recombines TRBV6-5 with TRBJ1-6; D unresolved. The CDR3 covers 15 residues. V was shortened by 2 bases and J by 7 bases, with 12 bases between the two germline ends. Germline V CDR1 and CDR2: MNHEY, SVGAGI. The CDR3 bases are TGTGCCAGCAGTTACACGGTCGGACGGAATTCACCCCTCCACTTT. Translation: CASSYTVGRNSPLHF.

The rearrangement links TRBV5-4 to TRBJ1-2; 7 bases map to TRBD1. With 0 bases clipped from V and 8 bases from J, the junction kept 10 bases outside the gene matches. From germline, CDR1 is SGHNT and CDR2 YYREEE (reference sequence). The CDR3 runs 15 residues. The CDR3 coding sequence is TGTGCCAGCAGCTTGGACAGGGGTCCCCTGGGGGGCTACACCTTC. Residues: CASSLDRGPLGGYTF.

This clonotype came up many times. V and J are TRBV7-2 and TRBJ1-1; D possibly corresponds to TRBD1 (5 bases). V gave up 1 base and J gave up 8 bases, with 17 bases separating them. From germline, CDR1 is SGHTA and CDR2 FQGNSA. The CDR3 is made up of 15 amino acids. The CDR3 sequence is CASSLVPRAGLEAFF. The CDR3, as DNA: TGTGCCAGCAGCTTAGTTCCCAGGGCGGGCCTCGAAGCTTTCTTT.

The gene calls are TRBV12-3 or TRBV12-4 and TRBJ2-1, with D possibly matching TRBD2 (6 bases). Trimming cost V 2 bases and J 12 bases, with 8 bases left between them. The CDR3 length is 11 residues. The CDR3 DNA sequence: TGTGCCAGCAGTTTAAGTAGCGGGCAGTTCTTC. This translates into CASSLSSGQFF.

At least ten counts were recorded for this clonotype. The rearrangement uses TRBV6-1 and TRBJ1-5, with D hard to call. The CDR3 is made up of 16 amino acids. Germline V lookup: CDR1 MNHNS, CDR2 SASEGT. V lost 3 bases and J 0 bases, leaving 12 bases between the germline ends. The CDR3, as DNA: TGTGCCAGCAGTGACCCTATACGCAGTAGCAATCAGCCCCAGCATTTT. It is translated as CASSDPIRSSNQPQHF.

At least ten counts were recorded for this clonotype. The DNA of the CDR3 is TGTGCCAGCAGTCCATCCGGGACAGGGGATGGCTACACCTTC. Its translation is CASSPSGTGDGYTF. This rearrangement joins TRBV2 to TRBJ1-2; 10 bases line up with TRBD1. The J segment lost 6 bases and the V segment lost 5 bases, leaving 6 bases of the junction unmatched. Germline values: CDR1 SNHLY, CDR2 FYNNEI. The CDR3 totals 14 residues.

J is TRBJ1-1 and V is TRBV9, with a possible D match to TRBD1 (6 bases). CDR1 and CDR2 from the germline V gene are SGDLS and YYNGEE. Trimming removed 0 bases from V and 3 bases from J, with 18 bases in between. This CDR3 spans 17 amino acids. CDR3 region: CASSVEGRRGADTEAFF. The DNA for the CDR3 is TGTGCCAGCAGCGTAGAGGGAAGAAGGGGGGCTGACACTGAAGCTTTCTTT.

In this sample, this clonotype turned up once. The chain couples TRBV4-1 to TRBJ1-2; 8 bases align to TRBD1. This CDR3 comprises 15 residues. The junction had 10 bases not matched to a gene; V was cut back by 6 bases and J by 4 bases. Germline CDR1 is MGHRA and CDR2 is YSYEKL. The CDR3 loop is CASSQSTGEIYGYTF. CDR3 sequence (DNA): TGCGCCAGCAGTCAATCGACAGGGGAGATCTATGGCTACACCTTC.

This clonotype has at least ten counts. V is TRBV6-1 and J is TRBJ1-2; D possibly corresponds to TRBD1 (6 bases). Germline-derived CDR1 and CDR2 are MNHNS and SASEGT. The length of the CDR3 is 15 residues. Deletions cut 2 bases from V and 5 bases from J, with 15 bases between. CDR3 in DNA: TGTGCCAGCAGTGAAACGCTCGGCAGGGGATATGGCTACACCTTC. Translating it yields CASSETLGRGYGYTF.

This clonotype was counted many times. V usage is TRBV5-1 and J usage is TRBJ2-3; 7 bases match TRBD2. Germline assignment: CDR1 SGHRS and CDR2 YFSETQ. After removal of 5 bases from V and 0 bases from J, the junction contained 6 bases not matched to a gene. The CDR3 spans 15 residues. CDR3 in DNA: TGCGCCAGCAGTGGCGGGGGTGTTAGCACAGATACGCAGTATTTT. Amino acid sequence: CASSGGGVSTDTQYF.

This clonotype was counted ten times or more. The V and J genes are TRBV12-3 or TRBV12-4 and TRBJ2-7; TRBD1 aligns across 8 bases. The CDR3 is 12 amino acids. Germline trimming cut 6 bases from V and 5 bases from J; bases unmatched to any gene: 3. The CDR3 spells CASRRTGNEQYF. CDR3 DNA sequence: TGTGCCAGCAGACGGACAGGGAACGAGCAGTACTTC.

There are a few counts of this clonotype. The gene calls are TRBV6-1 and TRBJ1-6, with D tentatively TRBD1 (5 bases). Trimming took 8 bases from V and 7 from J, leaving 18 bases between them. Germline assignment: CDR1 MNHNS and CDR2 SASEGT. This CDR3 has 15 residues. The CDR3 reads CASRPGTITNSPLHF. As DNA, the CDR3 is TGTGCCAGCCGTCCCGGGACGATTACGAATTCACCCCTCCACTTT.

The V call is TRBV5-1, the J call TRBJ2-5; TRBD1 matches at 7 bases. Germline CDR1 reads SGHRS; CDR2 reads YFSETQ. The CDR3 has 18 residues. The J segment lost 1 base and the V segment lost 2 bases, leaving 14 bases of the junction unmatched. CDR3 DNA sequence: TGCGCCAGCAGCTTAACGTTACCGGGACAGAATATCCAAGAGACCCAGTACTTC. Protein: CASSLTLPGQNIQETQYF.

This clonotype has at least ten counts. J is TRBJ1-1 and V is TRBV5-8; D is undetermined. CDR1 SGHTS and CDR2 YDEGEE come from the germline V gene. V was shortened by 1 base and J by 1 base, with 8 bases between the two germline ends. CDR3 length equals 14 residues. CDR3 amino acids: CASSLSPANTEAFF. In DNA form, the CDR3 reads TGTGCCAGCAGCTTGAGTCCAGCGAACACTGAAGCTTTCTTT.

Regarding this clonotype: A clone one base away is much larger, so this may be a read error. The chain combines TRBV7-9 with TRBJ2-7, with no clear D. V lost 8 bases and J lost 1, with 9 bases in between. The germline V gene has CDR1 SEHNR and CDR2 FQNEAQ (reference sequence). This CDR3 comprises 12 residues. This CDR3 reads CASGYGSYEQYF. The CDR3 DNA is TGTGCCAGCGGCTACGGGTCCTACGAGCAGTACTTC.

This clonotype was seen a few times. The chain is built from TRBV4-1 and TRBJ2-1, with D hard to call. The CDR3 length is 15 residues. Germline CDR1 is MGHRA and CDR2 is YSYEKL. Trimming cost V 3 bases and J 9 bases, with 18 bases left between them. The CDR3 DNA follows: TGCGCCAGCAGCCATCGCGGTTACTACAATAGTGAGCAGTTCTTC. Translation: CASSHRGYYNSEQFF.

This clonotype was found a few times. CDR3 residues: CASSEWAGEETQYF. For the CDR3, the DNA is TGTGCCAGCAGTGAGTGGGCAGGTGAAGAGACCCAGTACTTC. V usage is TRBV25-1 and J usage is TRBJ2-5; D ambiguous. Trimming pared 3 bases from V and 3 bases from J, leaving 11 bases between. The CDR3 has 14 amino acids. From germline, CDR1 is MGHDK and CDR2 SYGVNS.

The chain is built from TRBV20-1 and TRBJ2-3, with TRBD2 identical over 8 bases. The CDR3 is made up of 15 amino acids. Unmatched junction bases numbered 13, after V lost 2 bases and J lost 9 bases. Germline assignment: CDR1 DFQATT and CDR2 SNEGSKA (reference sequence). The CDR3 DNA sequence: TGCAGTGCTAGAACCTCACCTGGGACTAGGACAACGCAGTATTTT. Protein sequence: CSARTSPGTRTTQYF.